The TCR beta chain under discussion was sequenced for a study of OX40 agonist ivuxolimab in advanced cancers. Describing the broader study: Ivuxolimab was a fully human IgG2 agonistic monoclonal antibody targeting the costimulatory receptor OX40 (CD134). Intravenous ivuxolimab was administered to patients every 2 weeks at six dose levels: 0.01, 0.1, 0.3, 1.5, 3 and 10 mg/kg. Of the approximately 50 dose-escalation patients, hepatocellular carcinoma was present in approximately 20, melanoma in around 15, renal cell carcinoma in 9 and head and neck cancer in 9. In the dose-escalation cohort, over 65% of patients were male, and the mean age was approximately 60 years, with a range of about 23 to 80. Patients were allowed to have had prior anti-PD-1, anti-PD-L1 or anti-CTLA-4 therapy, and around 41% of the dose-escalation patients had previously received checkpoint inhibitors. Partial responses were achieved by three dose-escalation patients, of whom one had hepatocellular carcinoma and two had cutaneous melanoma. The purpose of peripheral TCRbeta sequencing was to test whether ivuxolimab changed TCR sequence diversity and led to clonal T-cell expansion. The paper reports the monotherapy dose-escalation portion (N of about 50 patients) of the phase I ivuxolimab trial.

General findings and caveats noted by the study authors: On average, CD8+ T cells showed more expanded clones than CD4+ T cells after ivuxolimab. In partial responders in the 0.1-3.0 mg/kg groups, normalized peripheral clonal expansion was found to be among the lowest, especially among CD8+ T cells. Low levels of normalized T-cell clonal expansion were also seen in some nonresponding patients. At doses of 0.1 to 3.0 mg/kg, clonal expansion of both CD4+ and CD8+ blood T cells was observed from baseline to week 6. Which antigens the clonally expanded peripheral T cells were specific for was not determined.

The trial excluded patients who had a history of autoimmune disease or who were on systemic immunosuppression. Peripheral blood for TCR sequencing was drawn from every dose cohort at baseline, at cycle 4 day 1 and at cycle 7 day 1. The samples were taken from a phase I, first-in-human, multicenter, open-label dose-escalation trial of ivuxolimab. Adults with locally advanced or metastatic head and neck squamous cell, hepatocellular, melanoma or renal cell carcinoma were enrolled in the trial. Before TCR sequencing, CD4+ T cells and CD8+ T cells from peripheral blood were sorted into separate populations. Genomic DNA was extracted from sorted cells for sequencing of the TCRbeta CDR3 region. The immunoSEQ Assay was used to sequence the TCRbeta CDR3 regions. The source is immuneACCESS, and TCRdb retained only in-frame sequences with V and J called. Part of the clones is not carried over; for the studies checked, unresolved V genes explain less than half of this, and the remainder is unexplained. In this sample the table shows about 50,000 clones, 70% to 85% of which occur a single time. Just under 4% of the sample rests with the top ten.

On this clone: Its antigen remains undetermined. No quality values exist for individual bases; no much larger clone is one base distant.

The sequence was collected from an adult with an advanced solid tumor such as melanoma, head and neck, liver or kidney cancer. The sequencing here drew on CD4+ or CD8+ T cells sorted from blood, taken in a trial of the OX40 agonist ivuxolimab.

The bases read TGTGCCAGCAGCCAAGATTGGGACACAGACTCCTACAATGAGCAGTTCTTC. Its translation is CASSQDWDTDSYNEQFF. This chain joins TRBV4-2 to TRBJ2-1; TRBD1 is a weak D gene call, 6 bases matching. Trimming at the junction amounts to 0 bases on V and 0 bases on J, and the germline ends lie 12 bases apart. CDR1 is given as LGHNA and CDR2 as YNFKEQ, both from the germline V gene. The CDR3, cysteine through phenylalanine, is 17 amino acids long. CDR3 DNA only is kept here, 51 bases in frame from base 1.